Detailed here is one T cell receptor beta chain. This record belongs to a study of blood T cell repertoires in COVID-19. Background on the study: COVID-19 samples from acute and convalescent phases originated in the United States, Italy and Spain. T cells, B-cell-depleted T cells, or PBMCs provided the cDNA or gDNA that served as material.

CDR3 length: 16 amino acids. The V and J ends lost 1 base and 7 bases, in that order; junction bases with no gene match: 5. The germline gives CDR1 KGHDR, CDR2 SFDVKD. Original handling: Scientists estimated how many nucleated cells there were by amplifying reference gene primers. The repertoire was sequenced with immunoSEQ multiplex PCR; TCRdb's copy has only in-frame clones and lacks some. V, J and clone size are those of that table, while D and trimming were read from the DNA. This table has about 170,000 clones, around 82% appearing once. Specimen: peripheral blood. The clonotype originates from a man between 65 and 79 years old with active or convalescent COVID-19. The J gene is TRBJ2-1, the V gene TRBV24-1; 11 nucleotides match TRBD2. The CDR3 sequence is CATSDFRLAGLNEQFF. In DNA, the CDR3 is TGTGCCACCAGTGATTTCAGACTAGCGGGATTGAATGAGCAGTTCTTC.